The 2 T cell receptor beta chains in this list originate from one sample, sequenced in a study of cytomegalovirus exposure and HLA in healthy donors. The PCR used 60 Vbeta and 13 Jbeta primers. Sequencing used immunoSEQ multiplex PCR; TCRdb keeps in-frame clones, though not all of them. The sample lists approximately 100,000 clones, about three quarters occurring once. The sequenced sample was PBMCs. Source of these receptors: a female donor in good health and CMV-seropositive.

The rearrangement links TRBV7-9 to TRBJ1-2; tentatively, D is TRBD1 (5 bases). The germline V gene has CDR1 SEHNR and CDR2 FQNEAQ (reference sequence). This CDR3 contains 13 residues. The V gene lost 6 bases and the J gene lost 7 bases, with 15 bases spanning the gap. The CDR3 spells CASRRERGGGYTF. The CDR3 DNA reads TGTGCCAGCAGAAGGGAGAGGGGAGGTGGCTACACCTTC.

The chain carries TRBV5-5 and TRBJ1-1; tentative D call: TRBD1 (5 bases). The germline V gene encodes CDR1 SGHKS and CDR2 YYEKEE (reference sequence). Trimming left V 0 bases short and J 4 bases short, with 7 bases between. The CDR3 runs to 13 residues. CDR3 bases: TGTGCCAGCAGCTTGGTCAGGGCCACTGAAGCTTTCTTT. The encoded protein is CASSLVRATEAFF.